The text below deals with one T cell receptor (beta chain). What it recognizes is unknown. Following extraction, RNA underwent reverse transcription to cDNA, which served as the sequencing template. The repertoire was sequenced with immunoSEQ multiplex PCR; TCRdb's copy has only in-frame clones and lacks some. In the table there are fewer than 250,000 clones, approximately 38% of which are singletons. Treatment given: oral pan-JAK inhibitor, 5-10 mg twice daily. Alopecia areata patients provided lesional scalp punch biopsies and peripheral blood, both collected for the study. The CDR3 sequence is 17 residues long. After removal of 5 bases from V and 2 bases from J, the junction contained 11 bases not matched to a gene. Germline lookup yields CDR1 SGHTA and CDR2 FQGNSA. This sample is part of a study of CD8+ T cells in alopecia areata. Study conclusions and caveats: Tofacitinib produced a significant decrease in scalp clonality and in expanded CD8+ clones among the top 100.

Sample: CD4+ T cells sorted from blood, taken at approximately week 30, from a patient treated with tofacitinib. The chain is built from TRBV7-2 and TRBJ1-5; 8 nucleotides align to TRBD1. The sequence was obtained from a human donor with alopecia areata. CDR3 protein: CASSRDRGVRRNQPQHF. CDR3 bases: TGTGCCAGCAGCAGAGACAGGGGAGTTAGACGCAATCAGCCCCAGCATTTT.